These 4 T cell receptor beta chains were all obtained from the same sample, sequenced in a study of Tregs in tolerant kidney transplant recipients. TCRdb's table, derived via immunoSEQ multiplex PCR, lists solely in-frame clones and lacks some. The sample has fewer than 80,000 clones; around 90% are singletons. Specimen: CD4+ T cells from blood, collected before the transplant. The receptor set was obtained from a human donor who received a combined kidney and bone marrow transplant.

In the case of this clone: Other DNA sequences in the sample encode the same CDR3. The chain recombines TRBV28 with TRBJ2-7; D ambiguous. The germline V and J ends were trimmed by 4 bases and 3 bases, with 7 bases remaining between them. The germline gives CDR1 MDHEN, CDR2 SYDVKM. CDR3 length: 12 amino acids. CDR3 nucleotide sequence: TGTGCCAGCAGTTCTGGGCTCTACGAGCAGTACTTC. Its translation is CASSSGLYEQYF.

The chain is built from TRBV27 and TRBJ1-5; no clear D. V was clipped by 4 bases and J by 3 bases, with 7 bases between them. The CDR3 totals 13 residues. Germline loops: CDR1 MNHEY, CDR2 SMNVEV (reference sequence). The CDR3 DNA follows: TGTGCCAGCAGTTACAGATCCAATCAGCCCCAGCATTTT. It codes for CASSYRSNQPQHF.

The chain uses TRBV2 and TRBJ2-1, with 10 nucleotides matching TRBD1. The CDR3 consists of 15 residues. Trimming cost V 6 bases and J 7 bases; bases outside gene matches: 9. CDR1 and CDR2 from the germline V gene are SNHLY and FYNNEI. The CDR3: CASRTDRGRENEQFF. CDR3 nucleotides: TGTGCCAGCAGAACTGACAGGGGGCGCGAGAATGAGCAGTTCTTC.

The chain combines TRBV30 with TRBJ2-1, with TRBD2 matching 9 bases. Trimming cost V 2 bases and J 9 bases; bases outside gene matches: 8. Germline CDR1 is GTSNPN and CDR2 is SVGIG (reference sequence). This CDR3 contains 14 residues. CDR3: CAWSRLREGGEQFF. The CDR3 nucleotides are TGTGCCTGGAGTAGACTGCGGGAGGGAGGTGAGCAGTTCTTC.